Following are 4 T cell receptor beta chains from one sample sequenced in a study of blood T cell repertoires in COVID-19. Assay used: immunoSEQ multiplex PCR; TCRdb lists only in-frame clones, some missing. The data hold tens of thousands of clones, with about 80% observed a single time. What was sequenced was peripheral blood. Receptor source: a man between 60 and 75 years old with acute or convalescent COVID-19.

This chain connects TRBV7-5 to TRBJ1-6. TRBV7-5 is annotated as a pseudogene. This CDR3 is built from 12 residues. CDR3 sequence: CARSLGDSPLHF. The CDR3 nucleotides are TGTGCCAGAAGCTTAGGAGATTCACCCCTCCACTTT.

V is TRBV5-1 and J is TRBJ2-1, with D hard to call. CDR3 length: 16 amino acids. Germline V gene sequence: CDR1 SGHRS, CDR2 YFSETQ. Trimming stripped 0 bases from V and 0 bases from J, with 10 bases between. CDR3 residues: CASSLDSSSSYNEQFF. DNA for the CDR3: TGCGCCAGCAGCTTGGATTCGTCTAGCTCCTACAATGAGCAGTTCTTC.

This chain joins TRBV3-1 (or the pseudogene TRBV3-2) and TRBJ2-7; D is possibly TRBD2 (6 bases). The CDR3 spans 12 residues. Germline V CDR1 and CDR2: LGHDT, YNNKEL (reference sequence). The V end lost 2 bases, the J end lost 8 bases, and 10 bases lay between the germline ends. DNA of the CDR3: TGTGCCAGCAGCCAAAAAGGGAGGCAGCAGTACTTC. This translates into CASSQKGRQQYF.

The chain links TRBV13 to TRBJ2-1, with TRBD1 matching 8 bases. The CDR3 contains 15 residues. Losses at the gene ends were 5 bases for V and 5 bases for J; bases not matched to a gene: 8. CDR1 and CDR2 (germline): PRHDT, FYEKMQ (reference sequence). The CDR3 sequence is CASSLGQGSDNEQFF. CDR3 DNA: TGTGCCAGCAGCCTCGGACAGGGCTCAGACAATGAGCAGTTCTTC.